Listed below are T cell receptor beta chains from one sample, sequenced in a study of somatic mutations in cytotoxic T cells in rheumatoid arthritis. TCRdb keeps only in-frame clones here, not all; method: immunoSEQ multiplex PCR. The table has 15,000 to 20,000 clones, 82% seen once. The sample taken for sequencing was CD8+ T cells sorted from blood. The receptors come from a woman between 45 and 60 years old with rheumatoid arthritis. The CDR3 runs from the conserved cysteine through the conserved F or W. Clone size is shown for a subset of rows, as once, few, many or a class of expanded clone.

J gene: TRBJ2-7; clone size: NA; V gene: TRBV2; CDR3 length: 14; CDR3 protein: CASSQRTGYYEQYF
J gene: TRBJ2-5; clone size: NA; V gene: TRBV7-2; CDR3 length: 16; CDR3 protein: CASSLGSGPLGETQYF
J gene: TRBJ1-2; clone size: NA; V gene: TRBV5-3; CDR3 length: 22; CDR3 protein: CARSLQPSRGFGFRPTNYGYTF
J gene: TRBJ2-2; clone size: NA; V gene: TRBV11-2; CDR3 length: 15; CDR3 protein: CASSFGGTNTGELFF
J gene: TRBJ2-1; clone size: NA; V gene: TRBV2; CDR3 length: 16; CDR3 protein: CASSDPEGGGYNEQFF
J gene: TRBJ1-1; clone size: NA; V gene: TRBV5-6; CDR3 length: 13; CDR3 protein: CASSLESRTEAFF
J gene: TRBJ2-5; clone size: NA; V gene: TRBV7-7; CDR3 length: 15; CDR3 protein: CASSLNNGPRETQYF
J gene: TRBJ2-7; clone size: NA; V gene: TRBV25-1; CDR3 length: 12; CDR3 protein: CASSDVGHEQYF
J gene: TRBJ2-7; clone size: NA; V gene: TRBV27; CDR3 length: 13; CDR3 protein: CASKGQGTYEQYF
J gene: TRBJ2-7; clone size: NA; V gene: TRBV7-2; CDR3 length: 16; CDR3 protein: CASSLEVTSGTYEQYF
J gene: TRBJ2-7; clone size: once; V gene: TRBV5-1; CDR3 length: 15; CDR3 protein: CASSLGVGPSYEQYF
J gene: TRBJ2-4; clone size: NA; V gene: TRBV2; CDR3 length: 13; CDR3 protein: CASSLATANIQYF
J gene: TRBJ2-7; clone size: few; V gene: TRBV28; CDR3 length: 13; CDR3 protein: CASSQRQVHEQYF
J gene: TRBJ2-3; clone size: NA; V gene: TRBV9; CDR3 length: 17; CDR3 protein: CASSVTGRGGTTDTQYF
J gene: TRBJ1-4; clone size: few; V gene: TRBV9; CDR3 length: 15; CDR3 protein: CASSVSGTENEKLFF
J gene: TRBJ2-1; clone size: NA; V gene: TRBV6-1; CDR3 length: 17; CDR3 protein: CASSEVRGGSSYNEQFF
J gene: TRBJ1-4; clone size: NA; V gene: TRBV2; CDR3 length: 16; CDR3 protein: CASSDAGQGGDEKLFF
J gene: TRBJ2-3; clone size: NA; V gene: TRBV4-2; CDR3 length: 14; CDR3 protein: CASTDGGGTDTQYF
J gene: TRBJ1-5; clone size: NA; V gene: TRBV7-2; CDR3 length: 16; CDR3 protein: CASSVDRSLSNQPQHF
J gene: TRBJ2-7; clone size: NA; V gene: TRBV5-1; CDR3 length: 16; CDR3 protein: CASSGGLAGVSYEQYF
J gene: TRBJ2-3; clone size: NA; V gene: TRBV2; CDR3 length: 13; CDR3 protein: CASGQGSTDTQYF
J gene: TRBJ1-5; clone size: NA; V gene: TRBV14; CDR3 length: 15; CDR3 protein: CASSQNRVRSQPQHF
J gene: TRBJ2-3; clone size: NA; V gene: TRBV2; CDR3 length: 12; CDR3 protein: CASRYGTDTQYF
J gene: TRBJ2-3; clone size: once; V gene: TRBV5-6; CDR3 length: 15; CDR3 protein: CASSFDRASADTQYF
J gene: TRBJ2-1; clone size: NA; V gene: TRBV29-1; CDR3 length: 15; CDR3 protein: CSVEGSGRGSGEQFF
J gene: TRBJ2-7; clone size: NA; V gene: TRBV5-1; CDR3 length: 14; CDR3 protein: CASSLAGGAYEQYF
J gene: TRBJ2-6; clone size: NA; V gene: TRBV27; CDR3 length: 16; CDR3 protein: CASGGIPDSGANVLTF
J gene: TRBJ2-1; clone size: few; V gene: TRBV5-5; CDR3 length: 14; CDR3 protein: CASSEVETGAEQFF
J gene: TRBJ2-1; clone size: NA; V gene: TRBV6-6; CDR3 length: 16; CDR3 protein: CASSGGTSGALGEQFF
J gene: TRBJ2-5; clone size: once; V gene: TRBV27; CDR3 length: 12; CDR3 protein: CASRGSGETQYF
J gene: TRBJ1-1; clone size: NA; V gene: TRBV5-1; CDR3 length: 15; CDR3 protein: CASSLASGGVTEAFF
J gene: TRBJ2-5; clone size: NA; V gene: TRBV5-6; CDR3 length: 15; CDR3 protein: CASSLPPGGGKTQYF
J gene: TRBJ2-7; clone size: NA; V gene: TRBV7-9; CDR3 length: 18; CDR3 protein: CASSLGDLSGRDNYEQYF
J gene: TRBJ1-4; clone size: NA; V gene: TRBV6-5; CDR3 length: 15; CDR3 protein: CASSYSSAGGEKLFF
J gene: TRBJ1-1; clone size: NA; V gene: TRBV4-1; CDR3 length: 14; CDR3 protein: CASSQVTVNTEAFF
J gene: TRBJ2-1; clone size: once; V gene: TRBV11-3; CDR3 length: 17; CDR3 protein: CASSSPGTGPPYNEQFF
J gene: TRBJ1-1; clone size: NA; V gene: TRBV2; CDR3 length: 14; CDR3 protein: CASRIWGPNTEAFF
J gene: TRBJ2-7; clone size: NA; V gene: TRBV9; CDR3 length: 18; CDR3 protein: CASSGGLAGGYSTTEQYF
J gene: TRBJ1-1; clone size: NA; V gene: TRBV19; CDR3 length: 15; CDR3 protein: CASRPTAGGNTEAFF
J gene: TRBJ1-2; clone size: NA; V gene: TRBV28; CDR3 length: 13; CDR3 protein: CASSPGNVYGYTF